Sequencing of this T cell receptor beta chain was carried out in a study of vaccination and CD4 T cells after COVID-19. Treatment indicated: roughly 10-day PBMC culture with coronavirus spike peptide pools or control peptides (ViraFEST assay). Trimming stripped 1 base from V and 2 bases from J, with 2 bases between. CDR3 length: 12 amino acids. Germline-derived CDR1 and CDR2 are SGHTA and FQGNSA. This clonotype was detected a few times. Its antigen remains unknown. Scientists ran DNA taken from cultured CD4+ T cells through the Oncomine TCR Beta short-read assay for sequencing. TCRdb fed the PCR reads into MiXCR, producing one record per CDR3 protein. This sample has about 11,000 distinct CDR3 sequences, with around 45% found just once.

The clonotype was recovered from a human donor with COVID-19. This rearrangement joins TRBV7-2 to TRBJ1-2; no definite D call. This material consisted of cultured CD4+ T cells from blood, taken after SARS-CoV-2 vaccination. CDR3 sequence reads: CASSLDNYGYTF. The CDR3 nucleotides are TGTGCCAGCAGCTTAGACAACTATGGCTACACCTTC.